The next 11 T cell receptor beta chains were all read from a single sample in a study of T cells in Graves' hyperthyroidism and ophthalmopathy. TCR beta CDR3 sequences were amplified from RNA transcripts. TCR CDR3 underwent first-round RT-PCR with the HTBI primer set. TCRdb ran MiXCR on the multiplex PCR reads and lists one entry per CDR3 protein. Among nearly 600,000 distinct CDR3 sequences listed, 14% were seen once. The sequencing sample was made of blood. All receptors come from a woman between 18 and 29 years old with Graves' ophthalmopathy.

There are many counts of this clonotype. This chain's CDR3 is CASTVGGGLKPQHF. The CDR3 DNA reads TGTGCCAGCACCGTGGGGGGGGGGCTGAAGCCCCAGCATTTT. The chain carries TRBV12-3 or TRBV12-4 and TRBJ1-5, with a possible D match to TRBD1 (6 bases). Trimming removed 7 bases at V and 8 bases at J, with 18 bases between. This CDR3 comprises 14 residues.

This clonotype was counted a few times. The chain has TRBV6-1 and TRBJ2-7, with D possibly TRBD1 on 5 matching bases. V was shortened by 6 bases and J by 0 bases, with 9 bases between the two germline ends. This CDR3 contains 13 residues. From germline, CDR1 is MNHNS and CDR2 SASEGT. The DNA for the CDR3 is TGTGCCAGCAGGAGACAGAGCTCCTACGAGCAGTACTTC. Protein sequence: CASRRQSSYEQYF.

This clonotype was picked up many times. The genes are TRBV6-1 and TRBJ2-1, with D possibly called TRBD1 or TRBD2 (6 bases each). There are 16 residues in the CDR3. Germline-derived CDR1 and CDR2 are MNHNS and SASEGT. V shed 7 bases and J shed 2 bases, with 18 bases lying between them. The CDR3 spells CASTLGGGDPYNEQFF. In DNA form, the CDR3 reads TGTGCCAGCACCCTAGGGGGAGGTGATCCCTACAATGAGCAGTTCTTC.

This clonotype was seen many times. V is TRBV11-2 and J is TRBJ2-2, with TRBD1 as a possible D gene (6 bases). The CDR3 is made up of 14 amino acids. Germline V gene sequence: CDR1 SGHAT, CDR2 FQNNGV. V was pared by 5 bases and J by 4 bases, with 11 bases between. The CDR3 is CASSLQGGTGELFF. CDR3 DNA sequence: TGTGCCAGCAGCCTACAGGGTGGCACCGGGGAGCTGTTTTTT. The full variable domain, with the rest looked up from reference TRBV11-2 and TRBJ2-2, is EAGVAQSPRYKIIEKRQSVAFWCNPISGHATLYWYQQILGQGPKLLIQFQNNGVVDDSQLPKDRFSAERLKGVDSTLKIQPAKLEDSAVYLCASSLQGGTGELFFGEGSRLTVL.

This clonotype was detected many times. This chain uses TRBV4-1 with TRBJ2-3; 11 bases map to TRBD2. The CDR3 covers 16 residues. Per germline, CDR1 MGHRA and CDR2 YSYEKL. Unmatched junction bases numbered 6, after V lost 3 bases and J lost 4 bases. In DNA form, the CDR3 reads TGCGCCAGCAGCCAGAACCCTAGCGGGAGGCCAGATACGCAGTATTTT. Protein: CASSQNPSGRPDTQYF.

This clonotype was counted between two and nine times. CDR3 region: CASSLYSSSYNSPLHF. In nucleotides, the CDR3 is TGTGCCAGCAGCTTATATAGCAGCTCCTATAATTCACCCCTCCACTTT. The chain employs TRBV7-2 and TRBJ1-6; D unclear. V was trimmed by 2 bases and J by 0 bases, leaving 8 bases between them. The CDR3 consists of 16 residues. Germline-derived CDR1 and CDR2 are SGHTA and FQGNSA. Variable domain in full (rest from reference TRBV7-2 and TRBJ1-6): GAGVSQSPSNKVTEKGKDVELRCDPISGHTALYWYRQSLGQGLEFLIYFQGNSAPDKSGLPSDRFSAERTGGSVSTLTIQRTQQEDSAVYLCASSLYSSSYNSPLHFGNGTRLTVT.

Many counts were recorded for this clonotype. V is TRBV10-3 and J is TRBJ2-7, with 13 positions matching TRBD2. The V and J ends lost 3 bases and 5 bases, in that order; junction bases with no gene match: 22. The CDR3 has 21 amino acids. Germline lookup yields CDR1 ENHRY and CDR2 SYGVKD. The CDR3 DNA reads as TGTGCCATCAGTGATCTACAAAGGGGGTCTGGGACTAGCGGGACCCTCGACGAGCAGTACTTC. As protein: CAISDLQRGSGTSGTLDEQYF.

At least ten counts were recorded for this clonotype. V usage is TRBV12-3 or TRBV12-4 and J usage is TRBJ2-7; D may match TRBD1 or TRBD2 (6 bases each). CDR3 length: 14 amino acids. The ends were cut back, 0 bases at V and 3 bases at J, with 9 bases in the middle. The CDR3 nucleotides read TGTGCCAGCAGTTTAGCGGGGGGCCGCTACGAGCAGTACTTC. This translates into CASSLAGGRYEQYF.

This clonotype appeared many times. V gene TRBV7-9 combines with J gene TRBJ1-1, with unresolved D. With 5 bases removed from V and 1 base from J, the gap between germline ends came to 8 bases. The CDR3 sequence is 13 residues long. From germline, CDR1 is SEHNR and CDR2 FQNEAQ (reference sequence). The CDR3 DNA is TGTGCCAGCAGCAAGGACCCGAACACTGAAGCTTTCTTT. Its protein product is CASSKDPNTEAFF.

A few counts support this clonotype. This chain joins TRBV19 and TRBJ2-2; the match to TRBD1 covers 7 bases. V shed 5 bases and J 0 bases; nucleotides not matched to a gene: 3. Germline CDR1 LNHDA, CDR2 SQIVND (reference sequence). CDR3 size: 15 residues. The CDR3 bases are TGTGCCAGTAGTTTTGGACAGGCGAACACCGGGGAGCTGTTTTTT. Encoded protein: CASSFGQANTGELFF.

This clonotype has at least ten counts. This sequence joins TRBV7-9 and TRBJ2-7; possibly TRBD2 for D (6 bases). The CDR3 totals 14 residues. Per germline, CDR1 SEHNR and CDR2 FQNEAQ (reference sequence). V was shortened by 6 bases and J by 7 bases, with 19 bases between the two germline ends. CDR3 sequence (DNA): TGTGCCAGCAGACGAGGGCCCGGGGGTTGGGAGCAGTACTTC. This sequence encodes CASRRGPGGWEQYF.